Listed here is a single T cell receptor beta chain. The antigen remains unidentified. The sample comes from a study of identical twins. Study results and caveats: Findings depended on cross-sectional statistics rather than tracking the same donors. Abundant beta clonotypes from cord blood bore fewer insertions; memory repertoires lacked this pattern.

The CDR3 loop spans 14 amino acids. The germline gives CDR1 DFQATT, CDR2 SNEGSKA (reference sequence). Trimming removed 1 base at V and 4 bases at J, with 11 bases between. Template switching added a universal primer binding site, and final cDNA carried unique molecular identifiers. TCRdb reprocessed the 5' RACE reads via MiXCR and lists one record per CDR3 protein. The sample contains 700,000 or so distinct CDR3 sequences, around 21% of which appear only once. This sample was shared with a second study, whose subject was T cells expressing NK-cell markers.

This clonotype originated in a woman younger than 30 in good health. The chain links TRBV20-1 to TRBJ2-1; D is possibly TRBD1 (5 bases). The sample comprised PBMCs. In DNA form, the CDR3 reads TGCAGTGCTAGAGTCAGGGAAAAGTACAATGAGCAGTTCTTC. Translating gives CSARVREKYNEQFF.